The 14 T cell receptor beta chains reported below all come from one sample, sequenced in a study of T cell responses to AZD1222 COVID-19 vaccine. Generated by immunoSEQ multiplex PCR, the TCRdb table keeps only in-frame clones and is missing some. In the table there are some 120,000 clones, 92% of which are singletons. The material was peripheral blood, obtained on day 0 of AZD1222 vaccination. The receptor set was obtained from an adult in good health.

On this clone itself: The identical CDR3 is also encoded by other nucleotide sequences in the sample. This chain joins TRBV19 and TRBJ1-1, with a weak D call TRBD1 (5 bases). Per the germline V gene, CDR1 is LNHDA and CDR2 is SQIVND (reference sequence). This CDR3 is built from 13 residues. The V end lost 5 bases, the J end lost 4 bases, and 11 bases lay between the germline ends. DNA for the CDR3: TGTGCCAGTAGTCGCAGGGACGGCACTGAAGCTTTCTTT. Translated, it gives CASSRRDGTEAFF. Full variable domain (outside the CDR3, taken from reference TRBV19 and TRBJ1-1): DGGITQSPKYLFRKEGQNVTLSCEQNLNHDAMYWYRQDPGQGLRLIYYSQIVNDFQKGDIAEGYSVSREKKESFPLTVTSAQKNPTAFYLCASSRRDGTEAFFGQGTRLTVV.

This clone was detected once. Other DNA sequences of this sample code for an identical CDR3. This chain joins TRBV18 and TRBJ1-5; a weak D match, TRBD1 (5 bases). Germline V gene lookup returns CDR1 KGHSH and CDR2 LQKENI. CDR3 length equals 14 residues. Trimming shortened V by 2 bases and J by 4 bases, and 9 bases separated the two germline ends. CDR3 residues: CASSPGRGNQPQHF. The CDR3 coding sequence is TGTGCCAGCTCACCAGGGAGGGGAAATCAGCCCCAGCATTTT.

The chain recombines TRBV3-1 (or the pseudogene TRBV3-2) with TRBJ2-1, with a possible D match to TRBD1 (6 bases). This CDR3 spans 18 amino acids. V lost 0 bases, J lost 3 bases, and 18 bases lay in between. CDR1 is LGHDT, CDR2 YNNKEL, per germline (reference sequence). CDR3 residues: CASSQDPIYGTIYNEQFF. CDR3 sequence (DNA): TGTGCCAGCAGCCAAGACCCGATTTACGGGACAATCTACAATGAGCAGTTCTTC.

This rearrangement joins TRBV9 to TRBJ1-6, with unresolved D. Germline V gene lookup returns CDR1 SGDLS and CDR2 YYNGEE. The CDR3 spans 15 residues. Trimming took 3 bases from V and 3 from J, leaving 10 bases between them. The CDR3 is CASSGDKGYNSPLHF. CDR3 nucleotides: TGTGCCAGCAGCGGCGATAAGGGCTATAATTCACCCCTCCACTTT. The entire variable domain, with the rest obtained from reference TRBV9 and TRBJ1-6, is as follows: DSGVTQTPKHLITATGQRVTLRCSPRSGDLSVYWYQQSLDQGLQFLIQYYNGEERAKGNILERFSAQQFPDLHSELNLSSLELGDSALYFCASSGDKGYNSPLHFGNGTRLTVT.

The chain links TRBV6-4 to TRBJ1-2; D gene unclear. The CDR3 runs to 14 residues. Trimming took off 3 bases at V and 6 bases at J, with 14 bases between the two ends. The germline CDR1 and CDR2 sequences are MRHNA and SNTAGT. CDR3 sequence reads: CASSESYSKDGYTF. The DNA of the CDR3 is TGTGCCAGCAGTGAGTCTTATAGTAAGGATGGCTACACCTTC.

This chain joins TRBV19 and TRBJ2-1; 9 positions match TRBD1. Germline values: CDR1 LNHDA, CDR2 SQIVND (reference sequence). This CDR3 is 13 amino acids long. V was clipped by 10 bases and J by 8 bases; unmatched bases: 9. This chain's CDR3 is CAISGQGVYEQFF. CDR3 sequence (DNA): TGTGCCATTTCGGGACAGGGAGTCTATGAGCAGTTCTTC.

The V call is TRBV19, the J call TRBJ1-1, with a possible D match to TRBD1 (6 bases). Trimming removed 4 bases from V and 4 bases from J, with 10 bases in between. CDR1 is LNHDA and CDR2 is SQIVND in the germline V gene (reference sequence). This CDR3 region has 13 residues. The CDR3 region is CASSTRGGTEAFF. Written as DNA, the CDR3 is TGTGCCAGTAGTACCCGAGGGGGCACTGAAGCTTTCTTT.

CDR3 protein: CAWSLQGGGGEQFF. The CDR3 DNA follows: TGTGCCTGGAGTCTCCAGGGAGGGGGCGGTGAGCAGTTCTTC. V usage is TRBV30 and J usage is TRBJ2-1; D tentatively fits TRBD1 or TRBD2 (7 bases each). V was shortened by 2 bases and J by 9 bases, with 17 bases between the two germline ends. CDR3 length equals 14 residues. CDR1 is GTSNPN and CDR2 is SVGIG in the germline V gene (reference sequence).

This rearrangement joins TRBV28 to TRBJ2-7, with D possibly being TRBD1 (5 bases). The length of the CDR3 is 12 residues. In germline, CDR1 is MDHEN, CDR2 SYDVKM. V lost 4 bases and J lost 2, with 6 bases in between. The CDR3 sequence: CASSSDTYEQYF. The CDR3 DNA is TGTGCCAGCAGTTCGGACACCTACGAGCAGTACTTC.

The rearrangement joins TRBV5-6 to TRBJ2-1; possible D gene TRBD1, 6 bases. Germline CDR1 reads SGHDT; CDR2 reads YYEEEE. The V gene lost 6 bases and the J gene lost 5 bases, with 15 bases spanning the gap. The CDR3 extends over 14 amino acids. The CDR3 here is CASILQGIHNEQFF. CDR3 DNA sequence: TGTGCCAGCATCCTGCAGGGGATTCACAATGAGCAGTTCTTC.

V is TRBV6-1 and J is TRBJ1-2; D is perhaps TRBD1 (6 bases). The CDR3 spans 14 residues. The ends were cut back, 1 base at V and 7 bases at J, with 13 bases in the middle. Germline V lookup: CDR1 MNHNS, CDR2 SASEGT. CDR3 nucleotides: TGTGCCAGCAGTGAAGATCATGGGGGCTCTGGCTACACCTTC. Translated, it gives CASSEDHGGSGYTF.

V and J are TRBV5-1 and TRBJ1-4; no clear D gene. Trimming took 5 bases from V and 2 from J, leaving 16 bases between them. Germline V gene data show CDR1 as SGHRS and CDR2 as YFSETQ. The CDR3 contains 16 residues. CDR3 bases: TGCGCCAGCAGTCAAGGGTTAGGGATTACTAATGAAAAACTGTTTTTT. Its protein product is CASSQGLGITNEKLFF.

The rearrangement uses TRBV25-1 and TRBJ1-1; perhaps TRBD1 as D (6 bases). V was cut by 4 bases and J by 5 bases, with 8 bases left in between. Germline CDR1 reads MGHDK; CDR2 reads SYGVNS. The CDR3 spans 12 residues. As DNA, the CDR3 is TGTGCCAGCAGTGTTAGGGGGACTGAAGCTTTCTTT. Its protein is CASSVRGTEAFF. The variable domain in full, completed from reference TRBV25-1 and TRBJ1-1, reads EADIYQTPRYLVIGTGKKITLECSQTMGHDKMYWYQQDPGMELHLIHYSYGVNSTEKGDLSSESTVSRIRTEHFPLTLESARPSHTSQYLCASSVRGTEAFFGQGTRLTVV.

The chain is built from TRBV6-5 and TRBJ2-2; D is uncertain. Trimming removed 2 bases from V and 1 base from J, with 11 bases in between. The CDR3 totals 16 residues. CDR1 is MNHEY and CDR2 is SVGAGI in the germline V gene. In DNA, the CDR3 is TGTGCCAGCAGTTACACCGCACTCCTGAACACCGGGGAGCTGTTTTTT. Encoded protein: CASSYTALLNTGELFF.